This TCR beta chain is from a study of response to subunit inactivated influenza vaccine. Findings and caveats of the study: Each seasonal influenza vaccination recruits few new T cells, the authors suggested.

Trimming shortened V by 2 bases and J by 4 bases, and 20 bases separated the two germline ends. Germline-derived CDR1 and CDR2 are LNHDA and SQIVND (reference sequence). The CDR3 sequence is 17 residues long. TCRdb independently ran MiXCR on the RT-PCR reads; one entry per CDR3 protein. The sample gives roughly 170,000 distinct CDR3 sequences, around a tenth of which show up once; roughly a tenth is in the top ten. This clonotype was observed a handful of times. No antigen is known for it. The sequence came from a man aged 45-65 years who received an inactivated influenza vaccine. The chain combines TRBV19 with TRBJ2-5; a possible D gene is TRBD1 (6 bases). The sample in question was non-naive T cells sorted from PBMCs, obtained on the day of vaccination. The CDR3 nucleotides are TGTGCCAGTAGTATATCCCGGACCAGGGGTGCTCGAGAGACCCAGTACTTC. Protein product: CASSISRTRGARETQYF.